These 11 T cell receptor beta chains came from one sample sequenced in a study of robustness of blood B and T cell sequencing (dated by TCRdb to about 2018). The library was produced with PCR. The sequencing machine was an Illumina MiSeq. SMARTScribe reverse transcriptase and a 5' template-switch oligo, by which a universal priming site was added, were used for cDNA synthesis. Each cDNA molecule was tagged by a 12-nucleotide random unique molecular identifier (UMI) carried on the template-switch oligo. TCRdb cleaned the public reads at Q25 with fastp, built clones with MiXCR and kept in-frame beta chains. Every CDR3 protein is listed once, alongside the most common genes and DNA of its rows. In all, the sample holds over a thousand distinct CDR3 sequences, and 55% to 75% of those were seen once. The ten top clones hold around 41% of the sample. TCRbeta repertoires were measured from mRNA instead of genomic DNA, an approach that captures expressed receptors.

What was sequenced was peripheral blood. These receptors originate from a human donor in good health.

The V call is TRBV15, the J call TRBJ1-2; D perhaps matches TRBD1 (5 bases). Trimming took off 5 bases at V and 8 bases at J, with 21 bases between the two ends. The CDR3 is made up of 15 amino acids. The germline CDR1 and CDR2 sequences are LNHNV and YYDKDF (reference sequence). In DNA, the CDR3 is TGTGCCACCAGCTCCGGGGGGACCTCGATCAGAGGCTACACCTTC. It specifies CATSSGGTSIRGYTF.

This clonotype has a handful of counts. The chain recombines TRBV27 with TRBJ2-1, with TRBD2 matching over 13 bases. The CDR3 is made up of 16 amino acids. Germline values: CDR1 MNHEY, CDR2 SMNVEV (reference sequence). Trimming took 6 bases from V and 7 from J; bases not matched to a gene: 9. Written as DNA, the CDR3 is TGTGCCAGCAGGTTGACTAGCGGGGGGTTAGCGAATGAGCAGTTCTTC. Protein product: CASRLTSGGLANEQFF.

Within the sample, this clonotype is large. This chain links TRBV29-1 with TRBJ1-2, with D perhaps TRBD1 (6 bases). The length of the CDR3 is 12 residues. Trimming shortened V by 3 bases and J by 8 bases, and 13 bases separated the two germline ends. CDR1 and CDR2 (germline): SQVTM, ANQGSEA. The CDR3 loop reads CSVDEQGGGYTF. DNA for the CDR3: TGCAGCGTTGACGAACAGGGTGGAGGCTACACCTTC.

This chain uses TRBV5-5 with TRBJ2-7; a possible D gene is TRBD1 (6 bases). The CDR3 is made up of 16 amino acids. Trimming stripped 0 bases from V and 2 bases from J, with 15 bases between. CDR1 and CDR2 from the germline V gene are SGHKS and YYEKEE (reference sequence). The CDR3: CASSLVTGTNPYEQYF. The CDR3 nucleotides are TGTGCCAGCAGCTTGGTGACGGGGACAAACCCCTACGAGCAGTACTTC.

The chain links TRBV6-5 to TRBJ2-7, with D uncertain. CDR3 length: 14 residues. The germline CDR1 and CDR2 sequences are MNHEY and SVGAGI. Between the trimmed V and J ends, which lost 0 bases and 7 bases, there was a span of 13 bases. The CDR3: CASSYSAGSDEQYF. The CDR3 nucleotides are TGTGCCAGCAGTTACTCGGCAGGCTCGGATGAGCAGTACTTC.

The gene calls are TRBV5-1 and TRBJ1-1; no firm D call. V was trimmed by 0 bases and J by 0 bases, leaving 9 bases between them. CDR1 and CDR2 (germline): SGHRS, YFSETQ. CDR3 length: 15 residues. Here the CDR3 DNA reads TGCGCCAGCAGCTTGGATGAGGGTCTGAACACTGAAGCTTTCTTT. Translated: CASSLDEGLNTEAFF. The full variable domain, rest sourced from reference TRBV5-1 and TRBJ1-1, is KAGVTQTPRYLIKTRGQQVTLSCSPISGHRSVSWYQQTPGQGLQFLFEYFSETQRNKGNFPGRFSGRQFSNSRSEMNVSTLELGDSALYLCASSLDEGLNTEAFFGQGTRLTVV.

The chain links TRBV30 to TRBJ1-1, with TRBD1 as a possible D gene (6 bases). V lost 0 bases, J lost 4 bases, and 9 bases lay in between. Per germline, CDR1 GTSNPN and CDR2 SVGIG (reference sequence). CDR3 length equals 13 residues. Written as DNA, the CDR3 is TGTGCCTGGAGTGTAACGGGGGCCACTGAAGCTTTCTTT. Its translation: CAWSVTGATEAFF.

The chain joins TRBV30 to TRBJ2-7; no clear D. Germline-derived CDR1 and CDR2 are GTSNPN and SVGIG (reference sequence). Trimming left V 1 base short and J 4 bases short, with 8 bases between. CDR3 length: 12 residues. The CDR3 reads CAWSGAGYEQYF. CDR3 coding DNA: TGTGCCTGGAGTGGGGCAGGTTACGAGCAGTACTTC. Full variable domain (missing parts from reference TRBV30 and TRBJ2-7): SQTIHQWPATLVQPVGSPLSLECTVEGTSNPNLYWYRQAAGRGLQLLFYSVGIGQISSEVPQNLSASRPQDRQFILSSKKLLLSDSGFYLCAWSGAGYEQYFGPGTRLTVT.

This clonotype was counted only a few times. V and J are TRBV10-1 and TRBJ2-5; the D gene is possibly TRBD1 (6 bases). From germline, CDR1 is WNHNN and CDR2 SYGVQD (reference sequence). The CDR3 length is 16 residues. Trimming pared 0 bases from V and 4 bases from J, leaving 15 bases between. CDR3 nucleotides: TGCGCCAGCAGTGAGTCGCGCCAGGGACATAGAGAGACCCAGTACTTC. Amino acids: CASSESRQGHRETQYF.

By its share, this clonotype is large. This sequence joins TRBV2 and TRBJ1-5; possible D gene TRBD1, 5 bases. The CDR3 covers 14 residues. V shed 6 bases and J shed 1 base, with 10 bases lying between them. Per the germline V gene, CDR1 is SNHLY and CDR2 is FYNNEI. CDR3 amino acids: CASRGEGSNQPQHF. The CDR3 DNA sequence: TGTGCCAGCAGAGGGGAGGGGAGCAATCAGCCCCAGCATTTT.

The CDR3 DNA sequence: TGTGCCATCAGTGCCGATAGCAATCAGCCCCAGCATTTT. Protein: CAISADSNQPQHF. The chain couples TRBV10-3 to TRBJ1-5; no definite D call. There are 13 residues in the CDR3. Germline CDR1 and CDR2: ENHRY and SYGVKD. Trimming stripped 4 bases from V and 0 bases from J, with 4 bases between.